The TCR beta chain under discussion was sequenced for a study of radiation and T cells in renal cell carcinoma. Overall study context: Nephrectomy followed 15 Gy stereotactic body radiation by 4 weeks. Whole-study findings and limits: Pretreatment tumor biopsies were lacking, so baseline clonotypes are unknown. In blood, top tumor clones expanded by 2 weeks, shrinking by 4.

The length of the CDR3 is 14 residues. Trimming removed 6 bases at V and 6 bases at J, with 15 bases between. Germline lookup yields CDR1 SGHAT and CDR2 FQDESV (reference sequence). The assay was immunoSEQ multiplex PCR, and TCRdb's table has in-frame clones only and misses some. Of roughly 140,000 clones listed, roughly 87% are singletons. Points on this clone: Its antigen is unidentified.

The sample's time point: blood 2 weeks post-SBRT. Treatment: 15 Gy SBRT to primary tumor, nephrectomy 4 weeks later. This TCR derives from a woman in her 50s with renal cell carcinoma. The chain employs TRBV11-1 and TRBJ2-4, with a weak D call TRBD1 (6 bases). The sequenced sample was blood, obtained from a patient whose treatment included radiotherapy and nephrectomy. CDR3 sequence: CASSGGRAGNIQYF. CDR3 nucleotides: TGTGCCAGCAGTGGGGGCAGGGCGGGAAACATTCAGTACTTC.